The TCR beta chain described here comes from a study of OX40 agonist ivuxolimab in advanced cancers. Study results and limitations: Averaged across samples, CD8+ T cells carried more expanded clones than CD4+ did. Both blood CD4+ and CD8+ T cells showed clonal growth by week 6 at 0.1 to 3.0 mg/kg.

Clones were read by immunoSEQ multiplex PCR, and TCRdb kept only the in-frame ones, dropping some. The sample records around 14,000 clones, more than 75% being singletons. For this clone: Its target is unknown.

Autoimmune disease history or systemic immunosuppression disqualified patients. Germline loops: CDR1 SGHAT, CDR2 FQNNGV. Trimming pared 1 base from V and 2 bases from J, leaving 11 bases between. CDR3 length equals 15 residues. The receptor was derived from an adult with an advanced solid tumor such as melanoma, head and neck, liver or kidney cancer. V usage is TRBV11-2 and J usage is TRBJ1-2; D is unresolved. Material: CD4+ or CD8+ T cells sorted from blood, obtained in a trial of the OX40 agonist ivuxolimab. The CDR3 sequence is CASSLVGKWNYGYTF. In DNA form, the CDR3 reads TGTGCCAGCAGCTTAGTGGGGAAGTGGAACTATGGCTACACCTTC.